This TCR beta chain was sequenced in a study of shared clonotypes between healthy human individuals. CDR3 length: 14 residues. V dropped 6 bases and J dropped 0; count of bases not matched to a gene: 2. The germline gives CDR1 ENHRY, CDR2 SYGVKD. Across several immunoSEQ plates, the genomic DNA of each subset was split evenly. As originally analysed: Filtering of immunoSEQ junctional sequences could not match full-length read filtering. The protocol was immunoSEQ multiplex PCR, while the TCRdb copy is restricted to in-frame clones and leaves out a portion. V, J and clone size derive from that table, while D and trimming were established from the DNA sequence. The sample records about 100,000 clones, around half being singletons. This clone has just a few counts.

The TCR was taken from a woman aged 40 to 49 in good health. Some clones in this sample may be carry-over from other donors' samples. Sequencing was carried out using PBMCs. The chain is built from TRBV10-3 and TRBJ1-1; TRBD1 agrees at 9 bases. CDR3 sequence: CAIRRTGVNTEAFF. The CDR3 bases are TGTGCCATCAGAAGGACAGGGGTGAACACTGAAGCTTTCTTT.